This T cell receptor beta chain was recovered during a study of cytomegalovirus exposure and HLA in healthy donors. The germline V gene encodes CDR1 SGHDN and CDR2 FVKESK. CDR3 size: 16 residues. The ends lost 1 base at V and 8 bases at J; junction bases unmatched: 13. PCR was performed using 60 Vbeta and 13 Jbeta primers. The protocol was immunoSEQ multiplex PCR, while the TCRdb copy is restricted to in-frame clones and leaves out a portion. The table records 160,000 or so clones, around 80% of them present only once. The chain has TRBV14 and TRBJ1-2; 7 nucleotides match TRBD1. Sequencing input: PBMCs. This TCR derives from a young woman in good health and CMV-seronegative. The CDR3 DNA reads TGTGCCAGCAGCCAAGGATCACAGGGGAGAATAGCCGGCTACACCTTC. This gives the protein CASSQGSQGRIAGYTF.